This TCR beta chain was identified during a study of T cell responses to AZD1222 COVID-19 vaccine. V lost 5 bases and J lost 0, with 10 bases in between. This CDR3 has 14 residues. CDR1 is LGHDT and CDR2 is YNNKEL in the germline V gene (reference sequence). TCRdb keeps only in-frame clones here, not all; method: immunoSEQ multiplex PCR. This repertoire shows about 50,000 clones, about 90% found once; its top ten account for under 15%. This TCR derives from an adult in good health. The chain links TRBV3-1 (or the pseudogene TRBV3-2) to TRBJ1-1; unclear D gene. The material was peripheral blood, obtained on day 0 of AZD1222 vaccination. CDR3 amino acids: CASSYESMNTEAFF. As DNA, the CDR3 is TGTGCCAGCAGCTATGAGAGCATGAACACTGAAGCTTTCTTT.